This TCR beta chain was sequenced for a study of T cell responses to AZD1222 COVID-19 vaccine. Study-wide points: Baseline antibody screening turned up just a handful of seropositive AZD1222 recipients.

TCRdb keeps only in-frame clones here, not all; method: immunoSEQ multiplex PCR. The sample records roughly 14,000 clones, 88% being singletons. Remarks on this clone: The antigen remains undetermined.

The V gene's germline CDR1 is SGHNT and CDR2 YENEEA. With 8 bases removed from V and 8 bases from J, the gap between germline ends came to 18 bases. CDR3 length: 14 amino acids. This chain links TRBV11-3 with TRBJ1-4, with D possibly matching TRBD1 (5 bases). Sequencing was performed on peripheral blood, taken 28 days after the second AZD1222 dose. This clonotype was obtained from an adult who received the AZD1222 COVID-19 vaccine. The CDR3 sequence: CASPPRRGHEKLFF. The CDR3 DNA is TGTGCCAGCCCCCCCCGTCGAGGACACGAAAAACTGTTTTTT.